Listed below are T cell receptor beta chains from one sample, sequenced in a study of CD8 T cells in ankylosing spondylitis. One entry per CDR3 protein, called by TCRdb with MiXCR from the 5' RACE reads. The repertoire has 250,000 or so distinct CDR3 sequences, about 10% of them found once; the top ten carry around 7%. The sample was blood, either unsorted or a sorted T cell fraction (not recorded which). Receptors originate from a male donor with ankylosing spondylitis or in good health (not recorded which). Each CDR3 is given with its conserved first and last residue. The D gene is left open where the match is weak. Clone size is stated in some rows and not others, as once, few, many or a class when expanded.

TGCAGTGCTAGAGATGAGGGGGCAGCCGGCAATCAGCCCCAGCATTTT,CSARDEGAAGNQPQHF,TRBV20-1,TRBJ1-5,TRBD1,few
TGTGCCAGCAGTGGGGACAGCGACATCTATGGCTACACCTTC,CASSGDSDIYGYTF,TRBV12-3/TRBV12-4,TRBJ1-2,TRBD1,many
TGTGCCAGCAGCTTAGACGGGAGGGGAGAGACCCAGTACTTC,CASSLDGRGETQYF,TRBV7-8,TRBJ2-5,TRBD2,many
TGCAGTGCTAGAGGGCCCCGTCGGGAGGGCCTTATGCGTGAGCAGTTCTTC,CSARGPRREGLMREQFF,TRBV20-1,TRBJ2-1,TRBD2,many
TGCAGTGCCGAGGGCCTGGGCGCAGATACGCAGTATTTT,CSAEGLGADTQYF,TRBV20-1,TRBJ2-3,NA,many
TGTGCCAGCAGCCAGTCCAGGGGAGGATACGAGCAGTACTTC,CASSQSRGGYEQYF,TRBV7-8,TRBJ2-7,NA,many
TGCAGTGCGATAGCGGGCTACAATGAGCAGTTCTTC,CSAIAGYNEQFF,TRBV20-1,TRBJ2-1,TRBD2,few
TGTGCCAGCAGCTCAACCCCTTACCCGGACAATGAGCAGTTCTTC,CASSSTPYPDNEQFF,TRBV7-2,TRBJ2-1,NA,NA
TGTGCCATCAGTGACAGGGCCTTGAGCTACACCTTC,CAISDRALSYTF,TRBV10-3,TRBJ1-2,NA,many
TGTGCCAGCAGTTATTCCGGGACTACCTACGAGCAGTACTTC,CASSYSGTTYEQYF,TRBV6-5,TRBJ2-7,TRBD2,many
TGTGCCAGCAGTTTGCTACGGGAGCGGTACGAGCAGTACTTC,CASSLLRERYEQYF,TRBV27,TRBJ2-7,NA,many
TGCAGTGCTAGAGATTCCGGGACAGGGCGAACTGAAGCTTTCTTT,CSARDSGTGRTEAFF,TRBV20-1,TRBJ1-1,TRBD1,many
TGTGCCAGCAGTATAGGGGGTTGGAACACTGAAGCTTTCTTT,CASSIGGWNTEAFF,TRBV28,TRBJ1-1,NA,few
TGCGCCAGCAGCGTGACGACGGACACTGAAGCTTTCTTT,CASSVTTDTEAFF,TRBV5-1,TRBJ1-1,NA,many
TGTGCCAGCAGCCAAGGAAGCAATCAGCCCCAGCATTTT,CASSQGSNQPQHF,TRBV27,TRBJ1-5,NA,many
TGCAGCGGGGAGGATCAAGTGGGCACAGATACGCAGTATTTT,CSGEDQVGTDTQYF,TRBV29-1,TRBJ2-3,NA,NA
TGCAGTGCTAGAGATGCAGGGGTGGGGAACACTGAAGCTTTCTTT,CSARDAGVGNTEAFF,TRBV20-1,TRBJ1-1,NA,NA
TGTGCCAGCAGCTTATACGTCCGACAGGATAATAATTCACCCCTCCACTTT,CASSLYVRQDNNSPLHF,TRBV7-6,TRBJ1-6,NA,many
TGTGCCAGCAGACCCGGGGGCGGCAGAACGTCGGACGAGCAGTACTTC,CASRPGGGRTSDEQYF,TRBV11-2,TRBJ2-7,NA,few
TGTGCCAGCAGTTTAGGGGCCGCGAACACCGGGGAGCTGTTTTTT,CASSLGAANTGELFF,TRBV12-3/TRBV12-4,TRBJ2-2,NA,many
TGCGCCAGCAGCTTGGAGCGGATCACAGATACGCAGTATTTT,CASSLERITDTQYF,TRBV5-1,TRBJ2-3,NA,few
TGTGCCACCAGCAGAGGCAGGGGACAGGGTTATGGCTACACCTTC,CATSRGRGQGYGYTF,TRBV15,TRBJ1-2,TRBD1,many
TGCAGTGCCCCGGGACAGAACACTGAAGCTTTCTTT,CSAPGQNTEAFF,TRBV20-1,TRBJ1-1,NA,NA
TGTGCCAGCAGCATTAGAAGGGCCACCCGCACAGATACGCAGTATTTT,CASSIRRATRTDTQYF,TRBV7-2,TRBJ2-3,NA,NA
TGTGCCAGCAGCCAACCGGGACTAGCAATCAATGAGCAGTTCTTC,CASSQPGLAINEQFF,TRBV3-1,TRBJ2-1,TRBD2,few
TGCAGCGTTGTACGGGACGGGGAGACCCAGTACTTC,CSVVRDGETQYF,TRBV29-1,TRBJ2-5,NA,NA
TGTGCCAGCAGCTTGGAGGGGATCCTGGGCACAGATACGCAGTATTTT,CASSLEGILGTDTQYF,TRBV5-5,TRBJ2-3,NA,few
TGTGCCAGCAGCTTAGAAGGGCAGATGAACACTGAAGCTTTCTTT,CASSLEGQMNTEAFF,TRBV7-9,TRBJ1-1,NA,few
TGTGCCAGCAGCCGGGCCAGGACTAGCCACAATGAGCAGTTCTTC,CASSRARTSHNEQFF,TRBV4-2,TRBJ2-1,TRBD2,many
TGTGCCATCAGTGGAGGGGTCTGGAATACGCAGTATTTT,CAISGGVWNTQYF,TRBV10-3,TRBJ2-3,NA,many
TGTGCCAGCATCCAACAGGGTGAAGCTTTCTTT,CASIQQGEAFF,TRBV28,TRBJ1-1,NA,many
TGTGCCAGCAGTTTCACCTACGAGCAGTACTTC,CASSFTYEQYF,TRBV25-1,TRBJ2-7,NA,many
TGTGCCATCAGTGAATCAGGGAGAAACACCATATATTTT,CAISESGRNTIYF,TRBV10-3,TRBJ1-3,NA,many
TGCAGCGTTGCACCAAGGTTGGGGAACACTGAAGCTTTCTTT,CSVAPRLGNTEAFF,TRBV29-1,TRBJ1-1,NA,many
TGCGCCAGCAGCTCCAGCGGACGGAACTATGGCTACACCTTC,CASSSSGRNYGYTF,TRBV5-1,TRBJ1-2,NA,many
TGTGCCAGCAGCCGGCGTGCGTCTAGCACAGATACGCAGTATTTT,CASSRRASSTDTQYF,TRBV6-1,TRBJ2-3,NA,many
TGTGCCAGCAGCTTGGGGACAGGGAGTCCTTACGAGCAGTACTTC,CASSLGTGSPYEQYF,TRBV5-4,TRBJ2-7,TRBD1,few
TGCAGCGTTGAAGATCGGTTATCGTGGGAGAAACAAGAGACCCAGTACTTC,CSVEDRLSWEKQETQYF,TRBV29-1,TRBJ2-5,NA,many
TGCAGCACCAAACCGACAGGAGGGAGTTACGAGCAGTACTTC,CSTKPTGGSYEQYF,TRBV29-1,TRBJ2-7,NA,many
TGCAGCGTTGGGGGACAGATCTCCTACGAGCAGTACTTC,CSVGGQISYEQYF,TRBV29-1,TRBJ2-7,TRBD1,NA
TGTGCCAGCAGCTTAGAGGACCGGGACTGGGGCCACAATGAGCAGTTCTTC,CASSLEDRDWGHNEQFF,TRBV7-8,TRBJ2-1,NA,few
TGTGCCAGCAGTCCTCATGACAGAAACACTGAAGCTTTCTTT,CASSPHDRNTEAFF,TRBV27,TRBJ1-1,NA,NA
TGCAGTGCTGATCAGGGTGATGAAGCTTTCTTT,CSADQGDEAFF,TRBV20-1,TRBJ1-1,NA,many
TGTGCCAGCAGTTTACAACTAGCGGGAGGGCCGGATACGCAGTATTTT,CASSLQLAGGPDTQYF,TRBV27,TRBJ2-3,TRBD2,few
TGCAGCGCTGGGGGCGGAAACTACAATGAGCAGTTCTTC,CSAGGGNYNEQFF,TRBV29-1,TRBJ2-1,NA,many